Listed here is a single T cell receptor beta chain. This entry is derived from a study of shared clonotypes between healthy human individuals. Germline CDR1 is LNHDA and CDR2 is SQIVND (reference sequence). The V end was cut by 6 bases, the J end by 5 bases, with 13 bases between. The CDR3 runs 13 residues. Profiling relied on immunoSEQ multiplex PCR, and the TCRdb table lists in-frame clones only, not all of them. The sample lists about 1 million clones, about 75% occurring once. J is TRBJ2-5 and V is TRBV19; D is uncertain. The sequence derives from a man younger than 35 in good health. The sequenced material came from memory CD4+ T cells sorted from blood. Subset given: CD45RA-negative fraction. CDR3 in amino acids: CASSPRTRETQYF. For the CDR3, the DNA is TGTGCCAGTAGCCCACGGACGCGGGAGACCCAGTACTTC.